Listed here are 13 T cell receptor beta chains from one sample, sequenced in a study of identical twins. A single record per CDR3 protein comes from TCRdb applying MiXCR to the 5' RACE reads. Here the sample spans some 790,000 distinct CDR3 sequences, roughly 18% being singletons. These data also featured in a second study, about T cells expressing NK-cell markers.

Sequencing was done on a sample of PBMCs. Receptors originate from a woman between 18 and 30 years old in good health.

V usage is TRBV4-1 and J usage is TRBJ2-1; D gene unclear. Germline loops: CDR1 MGHRA, CDR2 YSYEKL. Between the trimmed V and J ends, which lost 0 bases and 14 bases, there was a span of 11 bases. CDR3 length: 12 amino acids. As DNA, the CDR3 is TGCGCCAGCAGCCAAGAAGGTAATTCGGAGTTCTTC. It specifies CASSQEGNSEFF.

The genes are TRBV20-1 and TRBJ2-2; TRBD1 aligns across 9 bases. CDR3 length: 13 amino acids. After removal of 3 bases from V and 5 bases from J, the junction contained 1 base not matched to a gene. From germline, CDR1 is DFQATT and CDR2 SNEGSKA (reference sequence). The CDR3 protein is CSARTGGTGELFF. The DNA for the CDR3 is TGCAGTGCTAGGACAGGGGGAACCGGGGAGCTGTTTTTT.

This clonotype was counted a single time. V is TRBV14 and J is TRBJ2-1; D remains unclear. The CDR3 length is 13 residues. V shed 4 bases and J shed 10 bases, with 14 bases lying between them. Germline V gene data show CDR1 as SGHDN and CDR2 as FVKESK. In DNA form, the CDR3 reads TGTGCCAGCAGCCCCCTAATAAGAGTGGAGCAGTTCTTC. Encoded protein: CASSPLIRVEQFF.

V and J are TRBV5-5 and TRBJ2-7, with 9 positions matching TRBD1. J was trimmed by 7 bases and V by 4 bases; bases with no gene match: 12. Germline values: CDR1 SGHKS, CDR2 YYEKEE (reference sequence). The CDR3 is made up of 15 amino acids. The CDR3 reads CASSRDREEVGEQYF. Written as DNA, the CDR3 is TGTGCCAGCAGCAGGGACAGGGAAGAGGTGGGGGAGCAGTACTTC.

V is TRBV6-5 and J is TRBJ1-2, with D possibly matching TRBD1 (5 bases). Trimming took off 0 bases at V and 3 bases at J, with 11 bases between the two ends. The CDR3 has 15 residues. Per germline, CDR1 MNHEY and CDR2 SVGAGI. For the CDR3, the DNA is TGTGCCAGCAGTTACTCGCGGGGGGGTCACTATGGCTACACCTTC. Amino acids: CASSYSRGGHYGYTF.

The chain couples TRBV6-2 or TRBV6-3 to TRBJ2-7; 13 nucleotides align to TRBD2. V dropped 6 bases and J dropped 5; count of bases not matched to a gene: 1. The CDR3 length is 13 residues. In germline, CDR1 is MNHEY, CDR2 SVGEGT. The CDR3, as DNA: TGTGCCAGCAGCGGACTAGCGGGAGACGAGCAGTACTTC. Encoded protein: CASSGLAGDEQYF.

This clonotype was seen only a few times. This chain uses TRBV29-1 with TRBJ1-1; weak D call: TRBD1 (5 bases). There are 14 residues in the CDR3. Germline CDR1 reads SQVTM; CDR2 reads ANQGSEA. The V end lost 8 bases, the J end lost 2 bases, and 18 bases lay between the germline ends. This CDR3 is CSLELQGANTEAFF. CDR3 coding DNA: TGCAGCCTCGAACTCCAAGGGGCTAACACTGAAGCTTTCTTT.

V is TRBV9 and J is TRBJ2-7; 13 nucleotides line up with TRBD2. V lost 4 bases and J lost 0; bases outside the gene matches: 4. This CDR3 contains 16 residues. CDR1 is SGDLS and CDR2 is YYNGEE in the germline V gene. This CDR3 is CASSPRLAGGSYEQYF. For the CDR3, the DNA is TGTGCCAGCAGCCCTCGACTAGCGGGAGGCTCCTACGAGCAGTACTTC. Combining the CDR3 with reference TRBV9 and TRBJ2-7 gives the whole variable domain DSGVTQTPKHLITATGQRVTLRCSPRSGDLSVYWYQQSLDQGLQFLIQYYNGEERAKGNILERFSAQQFPDLHSELNLSSLELGDSALYFCASSPRLAGGSYEQYFGPGTRLTVT.

This clonotype appeared many times. The J gene is TRBJ2-3, the V gene TRBV20-1, with D perhaps TRBD1 (6 bases). The length of the CDR3 is 14 residues. Germline values: CDR1 DFQATT, CDR2 SNEGSKA (reference sequence). V lost 3 bases and J lost 1, with 11 bases in between. The CDR3 is CSASGQTGTDTQYF. CDR3 coding DNA: TGCAGTGCTAGCGGACAGACGGGCACAGATACGCAGTATTTT.

This clonotype occurred a few times. This CDR3 is CASSLLTGHPATDTQYF. The CDR3 DNA reads TGTGCCAGCAGCTTACTTACGGGACATCCGGCCACAGATACGCAGTATTTT. This chain connects TRBV7-2 to TRBJ2-3; tentatively, D is TRBD1 (6 bases). This CDR3 comprises 17 residues. The germline gives CDR1 SGHTA, CDR2 FQGNSA. V lost 2 bases to trimming and J lost 2 bases, with 17 bases between them.

The chain links TRBV20-1 to TRBJ2-3, with 10 bases matching TRBD1. In germline, CDR1 is DFQATT, CDR2 SNEGSKA (reference sequence). The CDR3 loop spans 16 amino acids. The V gene end was trimmed by 6 bases and the J gene end by 2 bases; junction bases not matched to a gene: 11. Written as DNA, the CDR3 is TGCAGTGCACGGAGACAGGGGGCATCGGACACAGATACGCAGTATTTT. Translated, it gives CSARRQGASDTDTQYF.

This sequence joins TRBV4-2 and TRBJ1-1, with D unresolved. Trimming pared 5 bases from V and 1 base from J, leaving 14 bases between. The CDR3 is 15 residues long. CDR1 is LGHNA, CDR2 YNFKEQ, per germline. The CDR3 DNA follows: TGTGCCAGCAGCTCCAAGCACTCCGCGAACACTGAAGCTTTCTTT. Translation: CASSSKHSANTEAFF.

This chain uses TRBV25-1 with TRBJ2-4; tentatively, D is TRBD1 or TRBD2 (5 bases each). The V end was cut by 3 bases, the J end by 0 bases, with 9 bases between. This CDR3 contains 15 residues. Germline V gene data show CDR1 as MGHDK and CDR2 as SYGVNS. The CDR3 protein is CASSDTRGAKNIQYF. The CDR3 bases are TGTGCCAGCAGTGATACTAGGGGAGCCAAAAACATTCAGTACTTC.